Described below is a single TCR beta chain sequence and its context. Other DNA sequences in this sample translate to the same CDR3. Assay used: immunoSEQ multiplex PCR; TCRdb lists only in-frame clones, some missing. The data show some 490,000 clones, approximately 86% seen once. Living in about two dozen US areas, the participants were between roughly 18 and 90 years of age. In assigning cohorts, the study relied on participant-reported clinical history. Two negative PCRs, clearance, or symptom resolution characterized the recovered Cohort 3 donors. The entry originates in a study of blood T cell repertoires in COVID-19. On the study more broadly: The samples span acute and convalescent COVID-19 from the United States, Italy and Spain.

The CDR3 has 14 amino acids. J was trimmed by 0 bases and V by 3 bases; bases with no gene match: 0. Germline V gene data show CDR1 as KGHSH and CDR2 as LQKENI. This clonotype was obtained from a woman aged 60-70 years who had recovered from COVID-19. The specimen was PBMCs or T cells enriched from blood (not recorded which). The rearrangement joins TRBV18 to TRBJ1-1; the match to TRBD1 covers 8 bases. CDR3 bases: TGTGCCAGCTCACCGGACAGGGTGAACACTGAAGCTTTCTTT. It specifies CASSPDRVNTEAFF. Based on the CDR3 plus reference TRBV18 and TRBJ1-1, the full variable domain is NAGVMQNPRHLVRRRGQEARLRCSPMKGHSHVYWYRQLPEEGLKFMVYLQKENIIDESGMPKERFSAEFPKEGPSILRIQQVVRGDSAAYFCASSPDRVNTEAFFGQGTRLTVV.